This TCR beta chain was retrieved from a study of blood T cells in healthy people across ages. Then a second PCR, running about 7 to 11 cycles, was carried out with a sample-barcoded 5' primer and a J-beta primer mix. Each CDR3 protein is one row after TCRdb ran MiXCR on the 5' RACE reads. The sample has roughly 500,000 distinct CDR3 sequences, roughly a quarter seen once. Germline values: CDR1 SGHTA, CDR2 FQGNSA. The CDR3 has 16 amino acids. V lost 2 bases and J 6 bases, leaving 16 bases between the germline ends. The genes are TRBV7-2 and TRBJ1-4; D remains ambiguous. The sequencing sample was made of blood. The TCR comes from a woman in her seventies in good health. The CDR3, as DNA: TGTGCCAGCAGCTTACTCCCACAAAGGAACGATGAAAAACTGTTTTTT. Translating gives CASSLLPQRNDEKLFF.